This T cell receptor (beta chain) is drawn from a study of T cells in localized non-small cell lung cancer. Study-level points and caveats: Turning up in adjacent lung were a median roughly 50 of the top 100 tumor clones. There was higher T cell clonality in uninvolved adjacent lung than in tumor, and it was highest there.

About this clone itself: Its antigen is unknown.

Repertoires were generated with immunoSEQ multiplex PCR, while TCRdb's copy carries only in-frame clones and drops some. The profile shows roughly 53,000 clones, approximately 80% of them singletons. Germline values: CDR1 SGHRS, CDR2 YFSETQ. The germline V and J ends were trimmed by 0 bases and 7 bases, with 11 bases remaining between them. The CDR3 extends over 13 amino acids. Material: peripheral blood mononuclear cells, obtained before any cancer treatment. The genes are TRBV5-1 and TRBJ2-7, with a weak D call TRBD1 (7 bases). This sequence originates from a man between 40 and 69 years old with stage III lung adenocarcinoma. CDR3 region: CASSLEGAGEQYF. The CDR3 bases are TGCGCCAGCAGCTTGGAGGGGGCGGGAGAGCAGTACTTC.